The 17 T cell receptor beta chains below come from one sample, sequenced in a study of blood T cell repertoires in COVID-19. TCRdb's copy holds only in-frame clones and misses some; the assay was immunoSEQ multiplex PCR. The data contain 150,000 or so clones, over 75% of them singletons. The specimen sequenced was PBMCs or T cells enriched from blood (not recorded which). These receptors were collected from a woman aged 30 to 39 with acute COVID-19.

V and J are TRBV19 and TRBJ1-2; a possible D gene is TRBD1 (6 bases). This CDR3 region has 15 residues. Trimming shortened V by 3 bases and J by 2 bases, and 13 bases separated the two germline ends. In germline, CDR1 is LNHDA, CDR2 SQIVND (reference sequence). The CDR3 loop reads CASSMTGLGNYGYTF. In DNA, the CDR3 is TGTGCCAGTAGTATGACAGGCCTGGGGAACTATGGCTACACCTTC.

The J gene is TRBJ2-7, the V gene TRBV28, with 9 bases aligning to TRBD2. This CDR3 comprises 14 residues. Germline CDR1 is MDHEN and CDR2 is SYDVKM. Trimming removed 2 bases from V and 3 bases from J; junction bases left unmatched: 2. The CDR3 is CASSLGGRVYEQYF. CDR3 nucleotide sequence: TGTGCCAGCAGTTTAGGCGGGAGGGTCTACGAGCAGTACTTC.

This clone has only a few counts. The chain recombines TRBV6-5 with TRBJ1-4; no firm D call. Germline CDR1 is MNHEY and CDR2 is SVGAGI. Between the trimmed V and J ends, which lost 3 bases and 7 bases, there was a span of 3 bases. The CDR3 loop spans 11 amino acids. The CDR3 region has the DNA TGTGCCAGCAGTTATCGTGAAAAACTGTTTTTT. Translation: CASSYREKLFF.

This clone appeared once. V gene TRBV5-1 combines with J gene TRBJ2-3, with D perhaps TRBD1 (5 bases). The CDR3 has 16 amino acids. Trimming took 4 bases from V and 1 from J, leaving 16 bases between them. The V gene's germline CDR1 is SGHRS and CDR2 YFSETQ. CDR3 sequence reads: CASSPPAGLRTDTQYF. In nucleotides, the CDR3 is TGCGCCAGCAGCCCCCCGGCAGGGTTGCGCACAGATACGCAGTATTTT. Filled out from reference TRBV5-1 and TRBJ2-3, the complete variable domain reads KAGVTQTPRYLIKTRGQQVTLSCSPISGHRSVSWYQQTPGQGLQFLFEYFSETQRNKGNFPGRFSGRQFSNSRSEMNVSTLELGDSALYLCASSPPAGLRTDTQYFGPGTRLTVL.

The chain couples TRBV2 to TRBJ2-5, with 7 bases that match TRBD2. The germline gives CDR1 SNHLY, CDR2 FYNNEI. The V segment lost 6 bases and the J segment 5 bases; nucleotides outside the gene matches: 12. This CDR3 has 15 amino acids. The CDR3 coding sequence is TGTGCCAGCAGCGGACGGGCGGGAGAGGGGGAGACCCAGTACTTC. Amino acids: CASSGRAGEGETQYF.

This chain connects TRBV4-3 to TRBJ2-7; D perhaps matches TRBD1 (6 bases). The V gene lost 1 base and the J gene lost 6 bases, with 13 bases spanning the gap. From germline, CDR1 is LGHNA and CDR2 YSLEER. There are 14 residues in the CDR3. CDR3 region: CASSQGLTGLEQYF. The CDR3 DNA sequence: TGCGCCAGCAGCCAAGGTTTGACAGGCCTCGAGCAGTACTTC.

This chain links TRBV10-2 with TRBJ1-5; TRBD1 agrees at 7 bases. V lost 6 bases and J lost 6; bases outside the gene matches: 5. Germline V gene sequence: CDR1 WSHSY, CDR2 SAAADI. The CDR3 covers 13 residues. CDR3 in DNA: TGCGCCAGCAGAGAGACAGGGAGTCAGCCCCAGCATTTT. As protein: CASRETGSQPQHF.

The DNA of the CDR3 is TGTGCCATCAGTGGGACTAACAATGAGCAGTTCTTC. Its translation: CAISGTNNEQFF. The chain couples TRBV10-3 to TRBJ2-1; D possibly corresponds to TRBD2 (6 bases). The germline V gene has CDR1 ENHRY and CDR2 SYGVKD. The CDR3 has 12 residues. V was shortened by 4 bases and J by 5 bases, with 6 bases between the two germline ends.

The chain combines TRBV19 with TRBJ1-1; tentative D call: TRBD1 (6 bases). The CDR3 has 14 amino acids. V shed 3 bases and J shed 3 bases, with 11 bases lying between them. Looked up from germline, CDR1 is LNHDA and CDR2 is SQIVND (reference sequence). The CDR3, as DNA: TGTGCCAGTAGTATCGTAGGGGGGGACACTGAAGCTTTCTTT. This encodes CASSIVGGDTEAFF.

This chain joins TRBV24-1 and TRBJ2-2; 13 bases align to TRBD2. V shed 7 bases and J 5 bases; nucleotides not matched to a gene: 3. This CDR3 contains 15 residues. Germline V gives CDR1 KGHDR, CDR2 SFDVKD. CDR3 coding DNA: TGTGCCACCAGGGGACTAGCGGGACCTACCGGGGAGCTGTTTTTT. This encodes CATRGLAGPTGELFF.

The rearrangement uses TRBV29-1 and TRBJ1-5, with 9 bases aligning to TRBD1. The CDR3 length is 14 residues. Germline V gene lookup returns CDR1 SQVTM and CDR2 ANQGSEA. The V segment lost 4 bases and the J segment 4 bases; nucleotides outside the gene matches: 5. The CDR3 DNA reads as TGCAGCGTTGCCGGGACAGGGCAAAATCAGCCCCAGCATTTT. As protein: CSVAGTGQNQPQHF.

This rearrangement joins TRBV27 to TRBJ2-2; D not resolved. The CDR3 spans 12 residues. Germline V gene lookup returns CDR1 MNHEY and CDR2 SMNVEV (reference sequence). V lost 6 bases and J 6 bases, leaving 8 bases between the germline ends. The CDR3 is CASSLYAGELFF. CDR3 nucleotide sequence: TGTGCCAGCAGCCTGTATGCCGGGGAGCTGTTTTTT.

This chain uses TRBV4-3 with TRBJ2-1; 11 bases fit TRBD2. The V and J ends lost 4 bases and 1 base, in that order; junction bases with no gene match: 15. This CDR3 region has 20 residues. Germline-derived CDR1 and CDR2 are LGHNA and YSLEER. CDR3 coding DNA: TGCGCCAGCAGCCCAGCTGGGGTAGCGGGAGGGCCCAGTTCCTACAATGAGCAGTTCTTC. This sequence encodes CASSPAGVAGGPSSYNEQFF.

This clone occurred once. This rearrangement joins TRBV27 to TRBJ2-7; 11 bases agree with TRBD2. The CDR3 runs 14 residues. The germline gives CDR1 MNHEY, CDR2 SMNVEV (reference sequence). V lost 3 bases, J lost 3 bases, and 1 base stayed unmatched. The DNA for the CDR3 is TGTGCCAGCAGTTTCACTAGCGGGAGCTACGAGCAGTACTTC. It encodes CASSFTSGSYEQYF.

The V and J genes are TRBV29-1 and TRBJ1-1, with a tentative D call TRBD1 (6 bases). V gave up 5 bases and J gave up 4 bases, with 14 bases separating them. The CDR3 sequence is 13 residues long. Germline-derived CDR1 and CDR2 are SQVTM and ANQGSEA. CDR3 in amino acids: CSVPVRGGTEAFF. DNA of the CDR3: TGCAGCGTTCCGGTCAGGGGCGGCACTGAAGCTTTCTTT.

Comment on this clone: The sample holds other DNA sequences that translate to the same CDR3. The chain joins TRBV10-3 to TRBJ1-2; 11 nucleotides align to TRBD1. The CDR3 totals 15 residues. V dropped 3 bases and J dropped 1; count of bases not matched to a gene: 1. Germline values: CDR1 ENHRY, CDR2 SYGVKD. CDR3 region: CAISEGTGGNYGYTF. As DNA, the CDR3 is TGTGCCATCAGTGAAGGGACAGGGGGTAACTATGGCTACACCTTC.

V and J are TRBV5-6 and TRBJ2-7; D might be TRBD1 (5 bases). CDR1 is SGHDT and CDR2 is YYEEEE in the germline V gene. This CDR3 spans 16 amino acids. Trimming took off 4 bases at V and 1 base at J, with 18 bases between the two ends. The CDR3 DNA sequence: TGTGCCAGCAGCGGAGATAGGACACACTTTTCCTACGAGCAGTACTTC. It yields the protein CASSGDRTHFSYEQYF.